Listed here are 13 T cell receptor beta chains from one sample, sequenced in a study of control samples from healthy donors and cancer patients. Clones were sequenced by immunoSEQ multiplex PCR, and TCRdb holds only the in-frame ones, with some missing. Of 84,000 or so clones listed, 80% to 90% are singletons. The material sequenced was PBMCs. These receptors were obtained from a man in his sixties with head and neck cancer.

V gene TRBV6-5 combines with J gene TRBJ1-1, with 7 bases identical to TRBD1. The V segment lost 6 bases and the J segment 1 base; nucleotides outside the gene matches: 2. The germline V gene encodes CDR1 MNHEY and CDR2 SVGAGI. The CDR3 length is 13 residues. The CDR3 here is CASRDRWNTEAFF. CDR3 sequence (DNA): TGTGCCAGCAGGGACAGGTGGAACACTGAAGCTTTCTTT.

The table lists this clone with a few counts. The chain recombines TRBV7-9 with TRBJ1-3; D remains ambiguous. CDR3 length: 12 amino acids. V dropped 5 bases and J dropped 8 bases, with 10 bases sitting between them. Germline V gene data show CDR1 as SEHNR and CDR2 as FQNEAQ (reference sequence). The CDR3 DNA is TGTGCCAGCAGCCAGAACCTATACACCATATATTTT. This sequence encodes CASSQNLYTIYF.

The chain couples TRBV27 to TRBJ2-5, with TRBD2 matching over 7 bases. This CDR3 has 16 residues. With V trimmed by 2 bases and J by 1 base, 7 bases remained unmatched. Germline V gives CDR1 MNHEY, CDR2 SMNVEV (reference sequence). As DNA, the CDR3 is TGTGCCAGCAGTTTAAAGGGGAGGGCTCTCCAAGAGACCCAGTACTTC. Its translation is CASSLKGRALQETQYF.

This chain joins TRBV5-1 and TRBJ2-1; 8 nucleotides match TRBD2. CDR1 and CDR2 (germline): SGHRS, YFSETQ. This CDR3 has 14 amino acids. V trimming: 6 bases; J trimming: 3 bases; junction bases outside the gene matches: 5. This chain's CDR3 is CASTRAGVYNEQFF. Written as DNA, the CDR3 is TGCGCCAGCACTAGAGCGGGAGTCTACAATGAGCAGTTCTTC.

This chain joins TRBV27 and TRBJ2-1, with TRBD1 as a possible D gene (5 bases). The CDR3 length is 13 residues. Germline V CDR1 and CDR2: MNHEY, SMNVEV (reference sequence). The V end lost 1 base, the J end lost 9 bases, and 10 bases lay between the germline ends. The CDR3 spells CASSLWGSGEQFF. CDR3 sequence (DNA): TGTGCCAGCAGTTTATGGGGCAGTGGTGAGCAGTTCTTC.

The CDR3: CASSLVQGAYTEAFF. CDR3 bases: TGTGCCAGCAGCTTAGTACAGGGGGCCTACACTGAAGCTTTCTTT. J is TRBJ1-1 and V is TRBV7-8; 9 bases are shared with TRBD1. Germline V gene lookup returns CDR1 SGHVS and CDR2 FQNEAQ. Losses at the gene ends were 1 base for V and 3 bases for J; bases not matched to a gene: 3. This CDR3 is 15 amino acids long.

CDR3 loop: CASSVNNEQFF. The DNA of the CDR3 is TGTGCCAGCAGCGTTAACAATGAGCAGTTCTTC. The J gene is TRBJ2-1, the V gene TRBV7-8; D remains ambiguous. The germline V gene encodes CDR1 SGHVS and CDR2 FQNEAQ. V lost 5 bases, J lost 5 bases, and 4 bases lay in between. The CDR3 runs to 11 residues.

This chain connects TRBV5-1 to TRBJ2-7; D may be TRBD1 (5 bases). This CDR3 comprises 14 residues. Trimming took 1 base from V and 6 from J, leaving 14 bases between them. Germline-derived CDR1 and CDR2 are SGHRS and YFSETQ. The CDR3 spells CASSLRNQGIEQYF. CDR3 coding DNA: TGCGCCAGCAGCTTGCGGAATCAGGGAATCGAGCAGTACTTC.

The chain joins TRBV28 to TRBJ2-4; D may correspond to TRBD1 or TRBD2 (5 bases each). Germline-derived CDR1 and CDR2 are MDHEN and SYDVKM. This CDR3 is built from 17 residues. V was shortened by 7 bases and J by 1 base, with 20 bases between the two germline ends. CDR3 nucleotides: TGTGCCAGCACTACGCCCCGTGGGGGTATTGCCAAAAACATTCAGTACTTC. Its translation: CASTTPRGGIAKNIQYF.

CDR3 DNA: TGTGCCAGCAGCCGGGGCAGCATTAATGAAAAACTGTTTTTT. Protein product: CASSRGSINEKLFF. The J gene is TRBJ1-4, the V gene TRBV5-4, with D perhaps TRBD1 (5 bases). V was shortened by 4 bases and J by 4 bases, with 11 bases between the two germline ends. This CDR3 comprises 14 residues. The germline CDR1 and CDR2 sequences are SGHNT and YYREEE (reference sequence).

The chain recombines TRBV19 with TRBJ1-3, with TRBD1 as a possible D gene (6 bases). V lost 4 bases, J lost 2 bases, and 12 bases lay in between. The CDR3 spans 15 residues. The germline V gene has CDR1 LNHDA and CDR2 SQIVND (reference sequence). DNA of the CDR3: TGTGCCAGTAGTACAACAGGGTCCGCTGGAAACACCATATATTTT. This gives the protein CASSTTGSAGNTIYF.

This clone was observed a single time. This chain connects TRBV7-7 to TRBJ2-3, with 7 bases lining up with TRBD2. Germline loops: CDR1 SSHAT, CDR2 FNYEAQ (reference sequence). The CDR3 extends over 16 amino acids. V gave up 3 bases and J gave up 6 bases; unmatched junction bases: 12. The CDR3 nucleotides are TGTGCCAGCAGCTTGGGGATACCGGGGGGTGGCGATACGCAGTATTTT. This codes for CASSLGIPGGGDTQYF.

This clone has at least ten counts. The V gene is TRBV7-9, the J gene TRBJ2-7, with D possibly matching TRBD2 (6 bases). V was shortened by 4 bases and J by 2 bases, with 12 bases between the two germline ends. This CDR3 comprises 14 residues. Germline CDR1 reads SEHNR; CDR2 reads FQNEAQ (reference sequence). This CDR3 is CASSSPGLPYEQYF. For the CDR3, the DNA is TGTGCCAGCAGCTCGCCGGGACTCCCCTACGAGCAGTACTTC.